These T cell receptor beta chains were read from a single sample in a study of blood T cell repertoires in COVID-19. Only in-frame clones appear in the TCRdb table, and some are missing; sequencing was by immunoSEQ multiplex PCR. The data contain under 150,000 clones, roughly 86% of them singletons. Source material: peripheral blood. Every receptor here comes from a woman in her fifties or sixties who had recovered from COVID-19. Both conserved end residues are part of each CDR3. A D gene is named only where the DNA matches it firmly. Expanded clones get a size class; other rows say once, few or many, or leave the size out.

d_gene,v_gene,j_gene,abundance,CDR3nt,CDR3aa
NA,TRBV2,TRBJ2-1,NA,TGTGCCAGCAGTCAAACCCGGGGGGCCGTCAATGAGCAGTTCTTC,CASSQTRGAVNEQFF
NA,TRBV30,TRBJ2-3,NA,TGTGCCTGGAGTGGAGGGCGAGGTACGCAGTATTTT,CAWSGGRGTQYF
NA,TRBV19,TRBJ2-7,NA,TGTGCCAGTAGTAGACAAACAGGGTTCTACGAGCAGTACTTC,CASSRQTGFYEQYF
TRBD2,TRBV5-5,TRBJ2-3,NA,TGTGCCAGCAGCTTGGAAGGGGGGCTAGCGGGAGCTCGCAGCACAGATACGCAGTATTTT,CASSLEGGLAGARSTDTQYF
NA,TRBV7-8,TRBJ1-1,few,TGTGCCAGCAGCTTAGGACAGTCCATGAACACTGAAGCTTTCTTT,CASSLGQSMNTEAFF
NA,TRBV6-6,TRBJ1-6,few,TGTGCCAGCAGTTACTCGGACAGAGATTCACCCCTCCACTTT,CASSYSDRDSPLHF
NA,TRBV3-1/TRBV3-2,TRBJ1-4,NA,TGTGCCAGCAGCCAAGGACCCAGGGGACTGTTTTTT,CASSQGPRGLFF
NA,TRBV27,TRBJ2-5,NA,TGTGCCAGCAGTCAATCGGACATATCGAAAGAGACCCAGTACTTC,CASSQSDISKETQYF
TRBD1,TRBV12-3/TRBV12-4,TRBJ1-5,once,TGTGCCAGCAGCCAGGGGGATCAGCCCCAGCATTTT,CASSQGDQPQHF
TRBD1,TRBV18,TRBJ2-7,NA,TGTGCCAGCTCACTTACAGGGGTAGACTACGAGCAGTACTTC,CASSLTGVDYEQYF
TRBD1,TRBV29-1,TRBJ1-6,NA,TGCAGCGGATCACAGGGGAAGGGTTCACCCCTCCACTTT,CSGSQGKGSPLHF
TRBD2,TRBV5-5,TRBJ2-1,NA,TGTGCCAGCAGCGGGGGACTAGCGGGCCAATTCTCCTACAATGAGCAGTTCTTC,CASSGGLAGQFSYNEQFF
TRBD2,TRBV6-2/TRBV6-3,TRBJ2-7,NA,TGTGCCAGCAGTACCTACCGGGGACTAGCGGGAGCCGGGGACGAGCAGTACTTC,CASSTYRGLAGAGDEQYF
TRBD1,TRBV3-1/TRBV3-2,TRBJ2-3,NA,TGTGCCAGCAGCCAAGATAGAAGGACAGGGGGCGAGGATACGCAGTATTTT,CASSQDRRTGGEDTQYF